These 3 T cell receptor beta chains share one sample of origin, sequenced in a study of identical twins' blood T cells. Via MiXCR, TCRdb re-called the 5' RACE reads, giving one row per CDR3 protein. The sample consists of hundreds of thousands of distinct CDR3 sequences, over 25% of them appearing once. Sequenced sample: PBMCs. The receptors were sampled from a woman aged 18-55 years in good health.

The gene calls are TRBV20-1 and TRBJ1-1, with TRBD1 matching over 9 bases. Germline trimming cut 6 bases from V and 5 bases from J; bases unmatched to any gene: 16. Germline loops: CDR1 DFQATT, CDR2 SNEGSKA (reference sequence). The CDR3 consists of 16 residues. This CDR3 reads CSAPNNNRGRRTEAFF. CDR3 sequence (DNA): TGCAGTGCGCCGAATAATAACAGGGGGCGGCGGACTGAAGCTTTCTTT.

V gene TRBV23-1 combines with J gene TRBJ2-7, with 9 bases identical to TRBD1. TRBV23-1 carries the ORF label, with uncertain function. CDR3 length: 14 amino acids. Unmatched junction bases numbered 6, after V lost 4 bases and J lost 5 bases. The CDR3, as DNA: TGCGCCAGCAGTCCCTACAGGGGGCCAAACGAGCAGTACTTC. It yields the protein CASSPYRGPNEQYF.

This clonotype was seen repeatedly, ten times or more. The chain links TRBV5-1 to TRBJ2-7; D call uncertain. Germline V gene data show CDR1 as SGHRS and CDR2 as YFSETQ. With 0 bases removed from V and 4 bases from J, the gap between germline ends came to 11 bases. The CDR3 is 14 amino acids. The CDR3 protein is CASSLGGSRYEQYF. DNA of the CDR3: TGCGCCAGCAGCTTGGGAGGTAGCAGATACGAGCAGTACTTC.